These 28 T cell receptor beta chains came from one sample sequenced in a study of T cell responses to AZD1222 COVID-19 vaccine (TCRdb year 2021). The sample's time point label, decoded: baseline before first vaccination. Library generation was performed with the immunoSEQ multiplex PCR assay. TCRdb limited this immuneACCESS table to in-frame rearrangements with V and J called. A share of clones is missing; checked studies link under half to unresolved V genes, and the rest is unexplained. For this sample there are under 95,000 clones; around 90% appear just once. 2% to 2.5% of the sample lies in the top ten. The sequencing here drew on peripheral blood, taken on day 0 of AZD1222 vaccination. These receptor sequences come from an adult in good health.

CDR3 nucleotides: TGTGCCAGCAGCTTTGTATATGAGCAGTTCTTC. As protein: CASSFVYEQFF. This chain joins TRBV12-1 and TRBJ2-1; TRBD2, the table's D call, was not compared with the DNA. TRBV12-1 is labeled a pseudogene. This CDR3 is 11 amino acids long.

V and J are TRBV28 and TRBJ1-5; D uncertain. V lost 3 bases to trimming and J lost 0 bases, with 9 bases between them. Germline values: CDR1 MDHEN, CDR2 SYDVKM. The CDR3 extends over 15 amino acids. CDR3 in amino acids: CASSFEALSNQPQHF. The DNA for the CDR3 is TGTGCCAGCAGTTTCGAGGCCCTTAGCAATCAGCCCCAGCATTTT. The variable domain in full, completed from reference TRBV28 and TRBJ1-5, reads DVKVTQSSRYLVKRTGEKVFLECVQDMDHENMFWYRQDPGLGLRLIYFSYDVKMKEKGDIPEGYSVSREKKERFSLILESASTNQTSMYLCASSFEALSNQPQHFGDGTRLSIL.

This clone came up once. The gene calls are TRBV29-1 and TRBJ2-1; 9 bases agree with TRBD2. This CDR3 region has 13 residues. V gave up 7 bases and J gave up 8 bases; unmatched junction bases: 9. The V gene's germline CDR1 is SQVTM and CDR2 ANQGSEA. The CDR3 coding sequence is TGCAGCGCCGGGACTAGCCTACCGGATGAGCAGTTCTTC. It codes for CSAGTSLPDEQFF.

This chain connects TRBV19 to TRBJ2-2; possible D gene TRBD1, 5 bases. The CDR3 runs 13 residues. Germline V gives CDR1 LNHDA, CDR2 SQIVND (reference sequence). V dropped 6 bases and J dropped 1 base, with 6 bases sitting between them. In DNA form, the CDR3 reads TGTGCCAGTAGAGGACAGAACACCGGGGAGCTGTTTTTT. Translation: CASRGQNTGELFF.

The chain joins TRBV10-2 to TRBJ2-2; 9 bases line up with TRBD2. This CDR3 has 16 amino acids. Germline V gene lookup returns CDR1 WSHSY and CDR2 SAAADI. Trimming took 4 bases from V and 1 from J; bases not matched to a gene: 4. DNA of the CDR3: TGCGCCAGCAGTGGTAGACTAGCGGAGAACACCGGGGAGCTGTTTTTT. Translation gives CASSGRLAENTGELFF.

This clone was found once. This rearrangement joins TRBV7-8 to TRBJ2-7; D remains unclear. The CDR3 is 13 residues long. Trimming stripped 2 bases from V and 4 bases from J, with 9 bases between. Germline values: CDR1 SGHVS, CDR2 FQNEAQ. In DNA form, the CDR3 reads TGTGCCAGCAGCTTAAGAACATCGTACGAGCAGTACTTC. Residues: CASSLRTSYEQYF.

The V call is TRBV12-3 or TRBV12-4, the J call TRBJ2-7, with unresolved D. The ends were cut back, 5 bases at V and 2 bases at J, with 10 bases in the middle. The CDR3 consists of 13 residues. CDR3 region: CASSPILTYEQYF. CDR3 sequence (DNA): TGTGCCAGCAGTCCGATCCTAACCTACGAGCAGTACTTC.

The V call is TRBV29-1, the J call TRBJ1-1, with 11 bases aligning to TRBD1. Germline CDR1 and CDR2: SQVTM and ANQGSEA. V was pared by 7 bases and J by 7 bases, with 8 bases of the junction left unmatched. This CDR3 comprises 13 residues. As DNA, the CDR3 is TGCAGCGAATCGGGACAGGGGGTTGGTGAAGCTTTCTTT. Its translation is CSESGQGVGEAFF.

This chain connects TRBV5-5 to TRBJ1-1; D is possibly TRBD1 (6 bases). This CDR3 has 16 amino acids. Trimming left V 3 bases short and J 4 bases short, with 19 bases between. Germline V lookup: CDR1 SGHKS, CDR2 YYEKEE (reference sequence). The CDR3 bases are TGTGCCAGCAGCTCCCACCTGGTGAGGGGGGTCACTGAAGCTTTCTTT. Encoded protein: CASSSHLVRGVTEAFF.

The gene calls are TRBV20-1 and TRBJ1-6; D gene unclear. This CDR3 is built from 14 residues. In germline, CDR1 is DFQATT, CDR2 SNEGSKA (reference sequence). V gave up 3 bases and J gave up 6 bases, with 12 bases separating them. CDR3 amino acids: CSASLPGFNSPLHF. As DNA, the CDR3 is TGCAGTGCTAGTTTGCCGGGGTTTAATTCACCCCTCCACTTT.

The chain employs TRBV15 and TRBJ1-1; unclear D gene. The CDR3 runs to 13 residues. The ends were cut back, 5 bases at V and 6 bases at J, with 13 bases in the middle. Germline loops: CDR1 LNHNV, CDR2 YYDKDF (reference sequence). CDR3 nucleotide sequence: TGTGCCACCAGCTTGGGTGTGTGGGCTGAAGCTTTCTTT. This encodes CATSLGVWAEAFF.

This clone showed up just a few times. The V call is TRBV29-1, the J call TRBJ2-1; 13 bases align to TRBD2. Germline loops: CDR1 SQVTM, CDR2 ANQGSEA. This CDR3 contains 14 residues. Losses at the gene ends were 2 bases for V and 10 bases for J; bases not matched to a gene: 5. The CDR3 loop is CSVEPPGLAGEQFF. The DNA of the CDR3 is TGCAGCGTTGAACCTCCGGGACTAGCGGGGGAGCAGTTCTTC.

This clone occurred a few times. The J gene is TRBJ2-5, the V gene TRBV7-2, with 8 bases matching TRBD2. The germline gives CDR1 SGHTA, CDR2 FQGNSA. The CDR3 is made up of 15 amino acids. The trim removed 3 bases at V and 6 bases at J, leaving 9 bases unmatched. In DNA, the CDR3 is TGTGCCAGCAGCTTGGTACTACTAGCGGCGAAGACCCAGTACTTC. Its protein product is CASSLVLLAAKTQYF. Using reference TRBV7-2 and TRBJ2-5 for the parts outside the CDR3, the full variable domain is GAGVSQSPSNKVTEKGKDVELRCDPISGHTALYWYRQSLGQGLEFLIYFQGNSAPDKSGLPSDRFSAERTGGSVSTLTIQRTQQEDSAVYLCASSLVLLAAKTQYFGPGTRLLVL.

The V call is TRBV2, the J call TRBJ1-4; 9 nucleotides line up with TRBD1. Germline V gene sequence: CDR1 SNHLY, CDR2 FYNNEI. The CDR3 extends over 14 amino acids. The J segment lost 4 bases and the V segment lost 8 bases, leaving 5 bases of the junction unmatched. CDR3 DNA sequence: TGTGCCAGCGTACCGGGACAGGGTAATGAAAAACTGTTTTTT. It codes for CASVPGQGNEKLFF. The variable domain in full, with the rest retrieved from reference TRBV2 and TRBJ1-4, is EPEVTQTPSHQVTQMGQEVILRCVPISNHLYFYWYRQILGQKVEFLVSFYNNEISEKSEIFDDQFSVERPDGSNFTLKIRSTKLEDSAMYFCASVPGQGNEKLFFGSGTQLSVL.

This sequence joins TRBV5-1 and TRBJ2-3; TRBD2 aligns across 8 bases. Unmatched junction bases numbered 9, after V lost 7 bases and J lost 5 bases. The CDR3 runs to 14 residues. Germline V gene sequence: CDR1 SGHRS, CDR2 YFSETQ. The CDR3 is CASGGAGDGDTQYF. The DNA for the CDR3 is TGCGCCAGCGGCGGAGCGGGGGATGGAGATACGCAGTATTTT.

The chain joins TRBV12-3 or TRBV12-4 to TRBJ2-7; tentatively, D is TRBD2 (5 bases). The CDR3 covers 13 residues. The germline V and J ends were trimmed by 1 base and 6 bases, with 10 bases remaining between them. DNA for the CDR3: TGTGCCAGCAGTTTAGGAGGGATCGGCGAGCAGTACTTC. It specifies CASSLGGIGEQYF.

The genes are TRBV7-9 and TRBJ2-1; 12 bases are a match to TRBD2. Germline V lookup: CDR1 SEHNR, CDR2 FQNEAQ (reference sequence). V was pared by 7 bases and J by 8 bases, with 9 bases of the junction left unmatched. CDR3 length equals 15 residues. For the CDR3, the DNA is TGTGCCAGCAACCGGGTAGCTAGCGGGAGGGATGAGCAGTTCTTC. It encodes CASNRVASGRDEQFF.

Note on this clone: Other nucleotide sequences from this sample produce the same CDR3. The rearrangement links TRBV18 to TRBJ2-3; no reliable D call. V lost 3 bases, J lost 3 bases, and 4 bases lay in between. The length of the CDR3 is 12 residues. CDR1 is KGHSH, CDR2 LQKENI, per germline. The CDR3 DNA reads TGTGCCAGCTCACCTAGTACAGATACGCAGTATTTT. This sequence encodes CASSPSTDTQYF. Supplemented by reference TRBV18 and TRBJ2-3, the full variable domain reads NAGVMQNPRHLVRRRGQEARLRCSPMKGHSHVYWYRQLPEEGLKFMVYLQKENIIDESGMPKERFSAEFPKEGPSILRIQQVVRGDSAAYFCASSPSTDTQYFGPGTRLTVL.

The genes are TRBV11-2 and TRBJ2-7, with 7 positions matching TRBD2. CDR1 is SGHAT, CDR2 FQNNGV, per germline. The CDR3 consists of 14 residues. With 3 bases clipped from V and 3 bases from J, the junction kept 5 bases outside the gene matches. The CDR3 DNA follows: TGTGCCAGCAGCTTCGCGGGAGCTGACTACGAGCAGTACTTC. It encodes CASSFAGADYEQYF. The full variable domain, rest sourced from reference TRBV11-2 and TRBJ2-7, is EAGVAQSPRYKIIEKRQSVAFWCNPISGHATLYWYQQILGQGPKLLIQFQNNGVVDDSQLPKDRFSAERLKGVDSTLKIQPAKLEDSAVYLCASSFAGADYEQYFGPGTRLTVT.

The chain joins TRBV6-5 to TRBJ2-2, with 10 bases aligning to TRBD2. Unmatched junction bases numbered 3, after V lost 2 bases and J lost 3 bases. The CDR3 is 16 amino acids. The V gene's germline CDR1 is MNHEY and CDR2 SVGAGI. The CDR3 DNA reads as TGTGCCAGCAGTTACACTAGCGGGATTCACACCGGGGAGCTGTTTTTT. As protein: CASSYTSGIHTGELFF.

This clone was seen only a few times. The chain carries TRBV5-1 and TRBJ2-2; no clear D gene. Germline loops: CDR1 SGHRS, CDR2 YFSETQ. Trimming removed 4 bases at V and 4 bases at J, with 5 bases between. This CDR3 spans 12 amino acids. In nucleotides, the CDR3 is TGCGCCAGCAGCCTTATCACCGGGGAGCTGTTTTTT. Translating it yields CASSLITGELFF.

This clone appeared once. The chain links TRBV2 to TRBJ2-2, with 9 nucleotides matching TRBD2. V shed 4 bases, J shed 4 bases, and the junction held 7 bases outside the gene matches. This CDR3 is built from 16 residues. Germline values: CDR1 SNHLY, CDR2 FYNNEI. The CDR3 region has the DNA TGTGCCAGCAGTGCCGAGCTAGCGGGAACCACCGGGGAGCTGTTTTTT. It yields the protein CASSAELAGTTGELFF.

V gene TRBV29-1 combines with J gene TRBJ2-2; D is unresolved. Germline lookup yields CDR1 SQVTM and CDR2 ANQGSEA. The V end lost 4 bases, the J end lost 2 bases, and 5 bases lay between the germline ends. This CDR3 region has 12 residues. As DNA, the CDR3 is TGCAGCGTTGGGTCTAACACCGGGGAGCTGTTTTTT. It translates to CSVGSNTGELFF.

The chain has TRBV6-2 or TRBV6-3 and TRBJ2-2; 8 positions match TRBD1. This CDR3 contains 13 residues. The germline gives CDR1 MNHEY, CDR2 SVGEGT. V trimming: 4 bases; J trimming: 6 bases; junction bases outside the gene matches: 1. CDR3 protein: CASSLDRAGELFF. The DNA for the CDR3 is TGTGCCAGCAGTTTGGACAGGGCCGGGGAGCTGTTTTTT.

The CDR3 region has the DNA TGCAGCGCCAATCTCTTGAACACTGAAGCTTTCTTT. Its translation: CSANLLNTEAFF. The chain couples TRBV29-1 to TRBJ1-1; D ambiguous. This CDR3 has 12 residues. Germline V gene lookup returns CDR1 SQVTM and CDR2 ANQGSEA. V dropped 7 bases and J dropped 0 bases, with 9 bases sitting between them.

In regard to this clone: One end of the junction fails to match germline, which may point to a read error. For the CDR3, the DNA is TGTGTCAGCGTGGGGGGGGTCGCACAAAATGAGCAGTTCTTC. Encoded protein: CVSVGGVAQNEQFF. The chain is built from TRBV6-5 and TRBJ2-1, with 7 bases aligning to TRBD2. The CDR3 has 14 residues. In germline, CDR1 is MNHEY, CDR2 SVGAGI.

This CDR3 is CASSHQDRAGEKLFF. Written as DNA, the CDR3 is TGCGCCAGCAGCCACCAAGACAGGGCTGGGGAAAAACTGTTTTTT. The rearrangement uses TRBV4-1 and TRBJ1-4; 7 bases map to TRBD1. Germline CDR1 is MGHRA and CDR2 is YSYEKL. This CDR3 comprises 15 residues. With 3 bases clipped from V and 8 bases from J, the junction kept 9 bases outside the gene matches.

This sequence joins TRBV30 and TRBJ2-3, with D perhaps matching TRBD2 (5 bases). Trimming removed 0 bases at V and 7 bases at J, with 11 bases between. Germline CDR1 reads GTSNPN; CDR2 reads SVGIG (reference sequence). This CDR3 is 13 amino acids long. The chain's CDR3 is CAWSVRGANTQYF. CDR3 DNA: TGTGCCTGGAGTGTACGGGGAGCTAATACGCAGTATTTT.